The rows below give T cell receptor beta chains drawn from one sample of a study of cytomegalovirus exposure and HLA in healthy donors. Here immunoSEQ multiplex PCR was the method, and the copy in TCRdb shows in-frame clones only, minus some. The sample lists around 100,000 clones; more than 75% were seen once. The specimen was PBMCs. The receptors here all came from a woman aged 18 to 35 in good health and CMV-seropositive. Each CDR3 is given with its conserved first and last residue. The order of the fields is J gene, V gene, clone size, D gene, CDR3 DNA, CDR3 protein. The D gene is left open where the match is weak. Rows give clone size only sometimes, using once, few, many, or a class for an expanded clone.

j_gene: TRBJ2-1
v_gene: TRBV18
abundance: few
d_gene: NA
CDR3nt: TGTGCCAGCTCACCCCAGCCCGGGGGTTTCGGGTACAATGAGCAGTTCTTC
CDR3aa: CASSPQPGGFGYNEQFF

j_gene: TRBJ2-7
v_gene: TRBV7-9
abundance: NA
d_gene: NA
CDR3nt: TGTTCCAGCAGCTTAGGAGGGAACGAGCAGTACTTC
CDR3aa: CSSSLGGNEQYF

j_gene: TRBJ1-1
v_gene: TRBV18
abundance: NA
d_gene: TRBD1
CDR3nt: TGTGCCAGCTCACCAGCGACAGGGGATACTGAAGCTTTCTTT
CDR3aa: CASSPATGDTEAFF

j_gene: TRBJ1-3
v_gene: TRBV7-9
abundance: NA
d_gene: NA
CDR3nt: TGTGCCAGCAGCTTAGATGGGCAGAGAGCCGGAAACACCATATATTTT
CDR3aa: CASSLDGQRAGNTIYF

j_gene: TRBJ2-3
v_gene: TRBV4-2
abundance: NA
d_gene: TRBD2
CDR3nt: TGTGCCAGCAGCCAAGGAGCGGGGAGCACAGATACGCAGTATTTT
CDR3aa: CASSQGAGSTDTQYF

j_gene: TRBJ1-3
v_gene: TRBV28
abundance: NA
d_gene: TRBD1
CDR3nt: TGTGCCAGCAGCCAAGGGACAGAACCACGGAACACCATATATTTT
CDR3aa: CASSQGTEPRNTIYF

j_gene: TRBJ1-2
v_gene: TRBV25-1
abundance: NA
d_gene: NA
CDR3nt: TGTGCCAGCAGTAACCCGGGCTCACGAGGGATCTATGGCTACACCTTC
CDR3aa: CASSNPGSRGIYGYTF

j_gene: TRBJ2-3
v_gene: TRBV14
abundance: NA
d_gene: TRBD2
CDR3nt: TGTGCCAGCAGCCGTCTAGCGGGAGATTCGGATACGCAGTATTTT
CDR3aa: CASSRLAGDSDTQYF

j_gene: TRBJ1-2
v_gene: TRBV28
abundance: NA
d_gene: NA
CDR3nt: TGTGCCAGCAGTCCCCCGGGGGGGTTTAACTATGGCTACACCTTC
CDR3aa: CASSPPGGFNYGYTF

j_gene: TRBJ1-5
v_gene: TRBV5-1
abundance: NA
d_gene: NA
CDR3nt: TGCGCCAGCAGCCTCGGGGACTATAGCAATCAGCCCCAGCATTTT
CDR3aa: CASSLGDYSNQPQHF

j_gene: TRBJ2-1
v_gene: TRBV25-1
abundance: NA
d_gene: NA
CDR3nt: TGTGCCAGCAGTGAATATCAGGGGCTATATGAGCAGTTCTTC
CDR3aa: CASSEYQGLYEQFF

j_gene: TRBJ2-7
v_gene: TRBV5-1
abundance: NA
d_gene: NA
CDR3nt: TGCGCCAGCAGCTCGGACTGGGGGCCCGAGCAGTACTTC
CDR3aa: CASSSDWGPEQYF